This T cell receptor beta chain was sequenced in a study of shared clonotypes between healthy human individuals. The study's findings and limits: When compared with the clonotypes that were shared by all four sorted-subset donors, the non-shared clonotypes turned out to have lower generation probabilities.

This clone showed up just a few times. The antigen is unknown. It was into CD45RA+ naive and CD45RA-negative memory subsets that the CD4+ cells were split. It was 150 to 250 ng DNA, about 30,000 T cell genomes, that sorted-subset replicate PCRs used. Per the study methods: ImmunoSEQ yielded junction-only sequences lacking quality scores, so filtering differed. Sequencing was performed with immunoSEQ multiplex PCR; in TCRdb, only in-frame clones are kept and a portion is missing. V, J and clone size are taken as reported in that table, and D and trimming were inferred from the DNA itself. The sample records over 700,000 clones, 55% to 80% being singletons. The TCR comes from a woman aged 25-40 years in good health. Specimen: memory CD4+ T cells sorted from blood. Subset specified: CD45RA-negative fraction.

This CDR3 reads CASSQVEDTQYF. In DNA form, the CDR3 reads TGTGCCAGCAGCCAGGTGGAGGATACGCAGTATTTT. The rearrangement uses TRBV4-2 and TRBJ2-3; D call uncertain. The CDR3 has 12 amino acids. Germline-derived CDR1 and CDR2 are LGHNA and YNFKEQ. Trimming took off 3 bases at V and 6 bases at J, with 7 bases between the two ends.